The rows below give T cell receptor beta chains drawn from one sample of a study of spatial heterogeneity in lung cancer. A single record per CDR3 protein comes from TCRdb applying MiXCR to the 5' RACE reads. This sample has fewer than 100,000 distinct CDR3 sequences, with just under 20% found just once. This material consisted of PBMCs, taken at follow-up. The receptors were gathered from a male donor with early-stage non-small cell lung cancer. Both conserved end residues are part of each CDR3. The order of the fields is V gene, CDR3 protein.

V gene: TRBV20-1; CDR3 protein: CSASGRTNEKLFF
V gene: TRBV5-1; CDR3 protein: CASSSGQSAEQFF
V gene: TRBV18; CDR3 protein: CASSPPSGPGTEAFF
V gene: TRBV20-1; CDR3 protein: CSARDAHGRAGETQYF
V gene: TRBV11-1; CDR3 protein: CASSLVSTDTQYF
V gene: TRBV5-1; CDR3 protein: CASSLGDNQPQHF
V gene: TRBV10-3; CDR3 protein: CAIMSSIFSGANVLTF
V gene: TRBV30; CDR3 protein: CAWSVWDAEMNTEAFF
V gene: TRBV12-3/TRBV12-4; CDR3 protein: CASRQREGPKNIQYF
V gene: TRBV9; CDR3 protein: CASSRSGSGASSGANVLTF
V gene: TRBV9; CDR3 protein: CASSPGTNYGYTF
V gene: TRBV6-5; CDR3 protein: CASSPPVGANVLTF
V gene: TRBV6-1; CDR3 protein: CASSLIGLAGQPQHF
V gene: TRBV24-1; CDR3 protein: CATRDPITDTQYF
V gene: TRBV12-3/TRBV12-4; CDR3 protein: CASSPTGVVGYTF
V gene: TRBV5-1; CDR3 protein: CASSSQGVETQYF
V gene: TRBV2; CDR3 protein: CASSEAPGLAGVLYNEQFF
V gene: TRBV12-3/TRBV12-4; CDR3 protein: CASSFRGSNVLTF
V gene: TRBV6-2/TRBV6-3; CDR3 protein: CASSKSSYNSPLHF
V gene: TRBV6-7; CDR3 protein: CASSYPKNSSWNSPLHF
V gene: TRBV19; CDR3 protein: CASGESHGYTF
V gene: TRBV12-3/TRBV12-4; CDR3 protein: CASSFVSSGNTIYF
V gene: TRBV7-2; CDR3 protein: CASSLAVNAGTDTQYF
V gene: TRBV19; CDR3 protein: CASTIRGDSNQPQHF
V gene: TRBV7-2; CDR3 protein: CASSPEFANEKLFF
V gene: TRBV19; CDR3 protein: CASTPPGVGLAGQDTQYF
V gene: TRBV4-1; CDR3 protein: CASSQAGTGGSTNEKLFF
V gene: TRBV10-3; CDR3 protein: CAISPGTGKSPLHF
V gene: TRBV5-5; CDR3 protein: CASSPSLDRAYGYTF
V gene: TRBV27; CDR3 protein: CASSLGRGVDTQYF
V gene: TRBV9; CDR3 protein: CASSALTGVNEKLFF
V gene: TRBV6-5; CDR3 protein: CASSSVNTEAFF
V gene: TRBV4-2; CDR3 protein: CASSPSESSYNEQFF
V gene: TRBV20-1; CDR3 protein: CSARDSPYNEQFF
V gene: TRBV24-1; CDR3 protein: CATSELAGGPGKETQYF
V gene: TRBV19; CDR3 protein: CASSMGLAVRENIQYF
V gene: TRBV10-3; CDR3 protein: CAISEQPGVVGETQYF
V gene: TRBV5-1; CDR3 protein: CASSASYEQYF
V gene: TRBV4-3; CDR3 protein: CASSQEAAHLNSPLHF
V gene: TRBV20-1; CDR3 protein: CSAPIGGAQTSTDTQYF
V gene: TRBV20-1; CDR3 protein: CSASYSSGYTF
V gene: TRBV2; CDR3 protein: CASSAHLGQPQHF
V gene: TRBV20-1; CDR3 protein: CSARGGRGRWDTEAFF
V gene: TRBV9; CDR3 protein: CASSVKAELGPLHF
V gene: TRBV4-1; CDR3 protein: CASSQTRNYGYTF
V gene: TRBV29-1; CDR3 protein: CSVGPGGTGELFF
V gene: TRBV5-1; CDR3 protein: CASSFSGQQAAQYF
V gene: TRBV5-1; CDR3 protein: CASSFVGQGNNEQFF
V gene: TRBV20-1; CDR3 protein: CSARDMRGTLEDTQYF
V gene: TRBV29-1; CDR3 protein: CSVAPTGSYGYTF
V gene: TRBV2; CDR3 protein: CASTLAEGYGYTF
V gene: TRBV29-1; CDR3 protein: CSVGGVTAGELFF
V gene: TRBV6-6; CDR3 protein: CASGTGGFQETQYF